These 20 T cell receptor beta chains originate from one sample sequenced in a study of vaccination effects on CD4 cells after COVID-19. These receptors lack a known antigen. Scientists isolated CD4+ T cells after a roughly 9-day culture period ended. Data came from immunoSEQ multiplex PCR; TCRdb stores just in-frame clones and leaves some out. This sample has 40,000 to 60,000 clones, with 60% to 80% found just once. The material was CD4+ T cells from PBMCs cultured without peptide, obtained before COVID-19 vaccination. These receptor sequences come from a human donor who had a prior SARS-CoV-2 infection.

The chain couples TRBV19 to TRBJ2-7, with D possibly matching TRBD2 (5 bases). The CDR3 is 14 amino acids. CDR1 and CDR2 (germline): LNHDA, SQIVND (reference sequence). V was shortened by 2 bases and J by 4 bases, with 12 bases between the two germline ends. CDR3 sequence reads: CASSISSANYEQYF. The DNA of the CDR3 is TGTGCCAGTAGTATAAGTAGCGCCAATTACGAGCAGTACTTC.

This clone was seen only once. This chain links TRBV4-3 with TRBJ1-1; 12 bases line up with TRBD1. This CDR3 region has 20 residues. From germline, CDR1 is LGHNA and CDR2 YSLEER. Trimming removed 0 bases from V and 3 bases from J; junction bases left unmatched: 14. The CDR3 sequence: CASSQEWIEGQGAVDTEAFF. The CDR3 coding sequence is TGCGCCAGCAGCCAAGAGTGGATTGAGGGACAGGGGGCGGTGGACACTGAAGCTTTCTTT.

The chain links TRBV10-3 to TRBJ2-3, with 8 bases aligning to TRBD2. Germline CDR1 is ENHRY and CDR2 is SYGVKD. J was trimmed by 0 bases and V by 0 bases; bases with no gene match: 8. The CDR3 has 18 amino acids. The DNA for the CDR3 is TGTGCCATCAGTGAGTCGACAGTAGCGGGATCTAGCACAGATACGCAGTATTTT. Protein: CAISESTVAGSSTDTQYF.

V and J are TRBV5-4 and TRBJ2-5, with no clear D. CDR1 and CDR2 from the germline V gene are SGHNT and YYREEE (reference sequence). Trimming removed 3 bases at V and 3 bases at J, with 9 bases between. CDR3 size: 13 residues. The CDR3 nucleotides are TGTGCCAGCAGCTATAAAGGTGAAGAGACCCAGTACTTC. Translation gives CASSYKGEETQYF.

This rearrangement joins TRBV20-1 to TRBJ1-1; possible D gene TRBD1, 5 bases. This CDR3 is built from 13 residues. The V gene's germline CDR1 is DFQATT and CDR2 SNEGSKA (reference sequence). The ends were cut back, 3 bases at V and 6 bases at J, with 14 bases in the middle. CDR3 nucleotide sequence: TGCAGTGCTAGTTCGGGGGTTGAGGCTGAAGCTTTCTTT. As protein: CSASSGVEAEAFF.

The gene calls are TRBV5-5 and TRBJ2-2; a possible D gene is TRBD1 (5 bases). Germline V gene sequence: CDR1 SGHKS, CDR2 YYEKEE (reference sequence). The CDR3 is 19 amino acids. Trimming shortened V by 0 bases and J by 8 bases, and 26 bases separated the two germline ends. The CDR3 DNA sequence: TGTGCCAGCAGCTTGGCCGATAAGGGGCCGGTCCTTGGAGTTGGGGAGCTGTTTTTT. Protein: CASSLADKGPVLGVGELFF. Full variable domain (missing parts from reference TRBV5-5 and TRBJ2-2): DAGVTQSPTHLIKTRGQQVTLRCSPISGHKSVSWYQQVLGQGPQFIFQYYEKEERGRGNFPDRFSARQFPNYSSELNVNALLLGDSALYLCASSLADKGPVLGVGELFFGEGSRLTVL.

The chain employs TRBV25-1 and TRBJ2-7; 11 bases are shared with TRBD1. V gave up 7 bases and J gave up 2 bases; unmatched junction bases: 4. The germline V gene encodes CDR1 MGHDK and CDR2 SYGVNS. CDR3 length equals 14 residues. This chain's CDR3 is CASTPDRGPYEQYF. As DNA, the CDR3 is TGTGCCAGCACCCCGGACAGGGGGCCCTACGAGCAGTACTTC.

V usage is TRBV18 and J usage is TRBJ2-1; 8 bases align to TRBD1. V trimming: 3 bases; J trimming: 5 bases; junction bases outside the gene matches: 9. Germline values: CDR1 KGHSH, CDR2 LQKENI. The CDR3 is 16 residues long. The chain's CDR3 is CASSPTGGSGNNEQFF. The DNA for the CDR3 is TGTGCCAGCTCACCTACAGGGGGTTCAGGAAACAATGAGCAGTTCTTC.

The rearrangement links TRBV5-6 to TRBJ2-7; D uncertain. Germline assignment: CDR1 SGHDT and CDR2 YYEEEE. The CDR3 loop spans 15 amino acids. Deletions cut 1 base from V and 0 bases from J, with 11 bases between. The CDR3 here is CASSLLRTSSYEQYF. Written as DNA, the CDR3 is TGTGCCAGCAGCTTGTTGCGGACGAGCTCCTACGAGCAGTACTTC.

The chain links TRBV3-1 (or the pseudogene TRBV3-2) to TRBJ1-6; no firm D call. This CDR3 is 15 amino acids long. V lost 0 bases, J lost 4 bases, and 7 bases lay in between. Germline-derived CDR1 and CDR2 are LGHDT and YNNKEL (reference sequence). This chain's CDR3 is CASSQDRPYNSPLHF. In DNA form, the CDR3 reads TGTGCCAGCAGCCAAGATCGCCCGTATAATTCACCCCTCCACTTT.

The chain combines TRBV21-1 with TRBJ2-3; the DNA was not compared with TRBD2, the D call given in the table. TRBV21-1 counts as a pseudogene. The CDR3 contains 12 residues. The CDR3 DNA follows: TGTGCCAGCAGTGGGAGGGAGCGGGCCGTGTATTTT. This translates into CASSGRERAVYF.

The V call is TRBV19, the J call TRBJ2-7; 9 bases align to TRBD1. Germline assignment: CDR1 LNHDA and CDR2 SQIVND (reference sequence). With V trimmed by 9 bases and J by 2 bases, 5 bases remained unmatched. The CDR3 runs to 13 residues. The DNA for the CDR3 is TGTGCCAGCAGGGACAGGGAAACCTACGAGCAGTACTTC. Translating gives CASRDRETYEQYF.

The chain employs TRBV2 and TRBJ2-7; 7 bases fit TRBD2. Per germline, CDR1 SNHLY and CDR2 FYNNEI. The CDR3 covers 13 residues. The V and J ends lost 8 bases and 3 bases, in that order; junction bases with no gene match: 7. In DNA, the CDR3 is TGTGCCAGCGGGGACTATTTCCGCTACGAGCAGTACTTC. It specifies CASGDYFRYEQYF.

In DNA, the CDR3 is TGTGCCATACAGGGTCTGGGTCGCTACAATGAGCAGTTCTTC. Residues: CAIQGLGRYNEQFF. V is TRBV2 and J is TRBJ2-1, with a tentative D call TRBD1 (6 bases). The CDR3 consists of 14 residues. Germline CDR1 is SNHLY and CDR2 is FYNNEI. Between the trimmed V and J ends, which lost 10 bases and 3 bases, there was a span of 16 bases.

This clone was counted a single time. CDR3 bases: TGTGCCAGTAGTTCCCTCTATGGCCAATCCTATGGCTACACCTTC. Residues: CASSSLYGQSYGYTF. V and J are TRBV19 and TRBJ1-2; D ambiguous. Looked up from germline, CDR1 is LNHDA and CDR2 is SQIVND (reference sequence). CDR3 size: 15 residues. V was pared by 5 bases and J by 4 bases, with 17 bases between.

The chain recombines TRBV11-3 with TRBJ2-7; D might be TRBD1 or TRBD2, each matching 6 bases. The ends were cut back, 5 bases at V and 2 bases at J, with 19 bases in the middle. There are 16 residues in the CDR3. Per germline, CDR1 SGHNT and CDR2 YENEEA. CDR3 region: CASSDRWTTVAYEQYF. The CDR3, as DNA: TGTGCCAGCAGCGACAGGTGGACTACCGTCGCCTACGAGCAGTACTTC.

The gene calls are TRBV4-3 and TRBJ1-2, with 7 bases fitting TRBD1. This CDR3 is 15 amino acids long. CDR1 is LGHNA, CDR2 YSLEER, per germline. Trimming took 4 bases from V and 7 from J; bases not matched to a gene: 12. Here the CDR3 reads CASSPIPGGLGGYTF. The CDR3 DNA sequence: TGCGCCAGCAGCCCGATACCAGGGGGGCTCGGTGGCTACACCTTC.

The CDR3 DNA reads TGTGCCAGAAGCTTGGAGTTAGGGCGCGGCTACACCTTC. Translating it yields CARSLELGRGYTF. The V and J genes are TRBV5-3 and TRBJ1-2; no firm D call. TRBV5-3 is an ORF, with its function uncertain. V was clipped by 0 bases and J by 8 bases, with 11 bases between them. The CDR3 is made up of 13 amino acids.

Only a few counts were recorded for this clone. The CDR3 loop is CASSLEGTMEETQYF. The CDR3 DNA reads TGTGCCAGCAGCTTGGAAGGGACCATGGAAGAGACCCAGTACTTC. V usage is TRBV5-5 and J usage is TRBJ2-5; the D call may be TRBD1 or TRBD2 (5 bases each). There are 15 residues in the CDR3. Deletions cut 0 bases from V and 3 bases from J, with 12 bases between. The germline V gene has CDR1 SGHKS and CDR2 YYEKEE (reference sequence).

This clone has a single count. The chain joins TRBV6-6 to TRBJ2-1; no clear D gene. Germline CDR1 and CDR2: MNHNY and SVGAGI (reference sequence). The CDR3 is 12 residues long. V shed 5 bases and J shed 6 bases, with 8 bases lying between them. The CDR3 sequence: CASSTLGNEQFF. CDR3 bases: TGTGCCAGCAGTACGCTAGGCAATGAGCAGTTCTTC.